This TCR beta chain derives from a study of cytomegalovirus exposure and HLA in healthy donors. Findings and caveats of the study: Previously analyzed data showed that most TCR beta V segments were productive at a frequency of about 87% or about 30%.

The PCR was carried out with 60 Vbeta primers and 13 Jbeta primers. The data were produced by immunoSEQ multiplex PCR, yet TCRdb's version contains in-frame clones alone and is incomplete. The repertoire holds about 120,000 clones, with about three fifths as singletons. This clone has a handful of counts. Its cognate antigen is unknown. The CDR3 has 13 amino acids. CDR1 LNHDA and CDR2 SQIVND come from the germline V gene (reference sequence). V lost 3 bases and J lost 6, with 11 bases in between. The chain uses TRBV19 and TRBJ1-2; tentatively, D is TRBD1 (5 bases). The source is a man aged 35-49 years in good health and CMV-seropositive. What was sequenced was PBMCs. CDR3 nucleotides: TGTGCCAGTAGTATTGGGGGGTTGGATGGCTACACCTTC. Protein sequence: CASSIGGLDGYTF.